The 8 T cell receptor beta chains given below trace back to one sample, sequenced in a study of blood T cells in healthy people across ages. PCR was performed a second time for roughly 7 to 11 cycles using a sample-barcoded 5' primer and a J-beta primer mix. TCRdb analysed the 5' RACE reads with MiXCR anew, one entry per CDR3 protein. The sample includes roughly 800,000 distinct CDR3 sequences, roughly 64% of them seen just once. The specimen sequenced was blood. Every receptor here comes from a man younger than 45 in good health.

The chain couples TRBV6-5 to TRBJ1-2, with 7 nucleotides matching TRBD1. Germline V gene data show CDR1 as MNHEY and CDR2 as SVGAGI. The CDR3 is made up of 12 amino acids. The V gene end was trimmed by 6 bases and the J gene end by 8 bases; junction bases not matched to a gene: 6. The CDR3 is CASRTTGFGYTF. CDR3 nucleotides: TGTGCCAGCAGAACGACAGGGTTCGGCTACACCTTC.

This clonotype has a handful of counts. The V call is TRBV2, the J call TRBJ2-1, with D perhaps being TRBD1 or TRBD2 (5 bases each). Germline V CDR1 and CDR2: SNHLY, FYNNEI. V was cut by 3 bases and J by 9 bases, with 12 bases left in between. The CDR3 contains 13 residues. Here the CDR3 DNA reads TGTGCCAGCAGTGACGAGGGGTCTCGTGAGCAGTTCTTC. This gives the protein CASSDEGSREQFF. The full variable domain, its missing parts supplied by reference TRBV2 and TRBJ2-1, is EPEVTQTPSHQVTQMGQEVILRCVPISNHLYFYWYRQILGQKVEFLVSFYNNEISEKSEIFDDQFSVERPDGSNFTLKIRSTKLEDSAMYFCASSDEGSREQFFGPGTRLTVL.

On this clonotype itself: It may be a read error: a sequence one base away is much more abundant. DNA for the CDR3: TGTGCCAGCAGTGACCAGGGTAAAGGAGAGACCCGGTACTTC. Translated: CASSDQGKGETRYF. The chain has TRBV28 and TRBJ2-4, with D perhaps TRBD1 (5 bases). The length of the CDR3 is 14 residues. The germline V gene has CDR1 MDHEN and CDR2 SYDVKM. Trimming cost V 5 bases and J 15 bases, with 23 bases left between them.

The chain couples TRBV6-1 to TRBJ2-5; D not resolved. Per the germline V gene, CDR1 is MNHNS and CDR2 is SASEGT. CDR3 length: 11 amino acids. V was cut by 10 bases and J by 10 bases, with 16 bases left in between. CDR3 DNA: TGTGCCACCCGACGAGCCCATGGCCAGTACTTC. Its translation is CATRRAHGQYF.

CDR3 DNA sequence: TGCAGTGCTGTTCAGGCACTCAATCAGCCCCAGCATTTT. This encodes CSAVQALNQPQHF. This chain connects TRBV20-1 to TRBJ1-5; the D is unclear. The V end was cut by 5 bases, the J end by 3 bases, with 11 bases between. This CDR3 comprises 13 residues. Per germline, CDR1 DFQATT and CDR2 SNEGSKA (reference sequence).

The chain is built from TRBV27 and TRBJ1-2, with D perhaps matching TRBD1 (5 bases). The germline gives CDR1 MNHEY, CDR2 SMNVEV (reference sequence). V was trimmed by 3 bases and J by 4 bases, leaving 12 bases between them. This CDR3 spans 14 amino acids. The CDR3 reads CASSLEGSVYGYTF. As DNA, the CDR3 is TGTGCCAGCAGTTTGGAGGGGTCGGTCTATGGCTACACCTTC.

This clonotype has only a few counts. The chain combines TRBV27 with TRBJ1-2, with no clear D. Germline CDR1 MNHEY, CDR2 SMNVEV (reference sequence). Trimming took off 4 bases at V and 4 bases at J, with 10 bases between the two ends. The CDR3 sequence is 13 residues long. As DNA, the CDR3 is TGTGCCAGCAGTTCCCCGGCATCCTATGGCTACACCTTC. Translated, it gives CASSSPASYGYTF.

This chain connects TRBV6-5 to TRBJ1-5, with TRBD1 matching 8 bases. The CDR3 sequence is 16 residues long. The germline V gene encodes CDR1 MNHEY and CDR2 SVGAGI. Trimming cost V 6 bases and J 4 bases; bases outside gene matches: 11. The CDR3 loop is CASSLRGDRGNQPQHF. In DNA form, the CDR3 reads TGTGCCAGCAGCCTTAGGGGAGACAGGGGAAATCAGCCCCAGCATTTT.